Listed here are 17 T cell receptor beta chains from one sample, sequenced in a study of a mutant IDH1 vaccine in newly diagnosed glioma. Noted time point: week 47, end of study. Every vaccine dose comprised 300 ug of mutant IDH1 20-mer peptide plus topical imiquimod. No cognate antigen is known for these TCRs. The assay was immunoSEQ multiplex PCR, and TCRdb's table has in-frame clones only and misses some. This sample has around 50,000 clones; about four fifths occur once, and the top ten carry about 4.3%. The input for sequencing was PBMCs, taken from a glioma patient whose treatment included an IDH1 peptide vaccine. The receptor source for this set is a woman in her thirties with glioma. Some clones in this sample may be carry-over from other donors' samples.

The chain couples TRBV4-1 to TRBJ2-7, with a possible D match to TRBD1 (5 bases). V lost 2 bases and J 5 bases, leaving 13 bases between the germline ends. Germline V gene sequence: CDR1 MGHRA, CDR2 YSYEKL. The CDR3 totals 14 residues. This CDR3 reads CASSQSTVPNEQYF. Written as DNA, the CDR3 is TGCGCCAGCAGCCAATCGACAGTGCCCAACGAGCAGTACTTC.

The V gene is TRBV6-4, the J gene TRBJ1-1; D ambiguous. The CDR3 sequence is 13 residues long. Trimming cost V 6 bases and J 4 bases, with 12 bases left between them. Germline CDR1 is MRHNA and CDR2 is SNTAGT. The CDR3: CASRDTSGTEAFF. The CDR3 nucleotides read TGTGCCAGCAGAGACACCTCGGGCACTGAAGCTTTCTTT.

As for this clone: The germline gene is not matched at one end of the junction; a read error may be the cause. V and J are TRBV14 and TRBJ2-1; 10 nucleotides line up with TRBD2. CDR1 is SGHDN and CDR2 is FVKESK in the germline V gene. This CDR3 has 13 amino acids. CDR3 sequence: CASSQLLAGVRLF. CDR3 nucleotides: TGTGCCAGCAGCCAACTCCTAGCGGGAGTAAGACTCTTC.

This chain connects TRBV28 to TRBJ1-5; D unclear. The germline V gene encodes CDR1 MDHEN and CDR2 SYDVKM. The CDR3 is 13 residues long. V was clipped by 2 bases and J by 6 bases, with 8 bases between them. The CDR3 sequence is CASSLELGQPQHF. The CDR3 nucleotides are TGTGCCAGCAGTTTAGAGTTAGGTCAGCCCCAGCATTTT. Drawing the rest from reference TRBV28 and TRBJ1-5, the complete variable domain is DVKVTQSSRYLVKRTGEKVFLECVQDMDHENMFWYRQDPGLGLRLIYFSYDVKMKEKGDIPEGYSVSREKKERFSLILESASTNQTSMYLCASSLELGQPQHFGDGTRLSIL.

This clone was recorded once. The chain employs TRBV28 and TRBJ2-3; D is perhaps TRBD2 (5 bases). Germline V CDR1 and CDR2: MDHEN, SYDVKM. The CDR3 consists of 14 residues. V was cut by 6 bases and J by 5 bases, with 15 bases left in between. CDR3 bases: TGTGCCAGCAGCCTGGTGGGTGGGAGAGATACGCAGTATTTT. It encodes CASSLVGGRDTQYF. Supplemented by reference TRBV28 and TRBJ2-3, the full variable domain reads DVKVTQSSRYLVKRTGEKVFLECVQDMDHENMFWYRQDPGLGLRLIYFSYDVKMKEKGDIPEGYSVSREKKERFSLILESASTNQTSMYLCASSLVGGRDTQYFGPGTRLTVL.

This chain links TRBV28 with TRBJ2-3; D perhaps matches TRBD2 (5 bases). Germline CDR1 is MDHEN and CDR2 is SYDVKM. This CDR3 is built from 14 residues. The V end was cut by 4 bases, the J end by 1 base, with 9 bases between. Here the CDR3 reads CASSSRGGTDTQYF. The CDR3 coding sequence is TGTGCCAGCAGTTCTCGGGGTGGCACAGATACGCAGTATTTT.

V is TRBV25-1 and J is TRBJ2-3, with TRBD2 identical over 10 bases. Trimming cost V 3 bases and J 6 bases; bases outside gene matches: 3. Per the germline V gene, CDR1 is MGHDK and CDR2 is SYGVNS. This CDR3 is built from 14 residues. Here the CDR3 reads CASSDGGLADTQYF. In DNA, the CDR3 is TGTGCCAGCAGTGATGGGGGACTAGCGGATACGCAGTATTTT.

This chain joins TRBV6-5 and TRBJ2-7; D gene ambiguous. This CDR3 comprises 13 residues. V lost 6 bases and J lost 7, with 16 bases in between. Germline V gene sequence: CDR1 MNHEY, CDR2 SVGAGI. CDR3 sequence (DNA): TGTGCCAGCAGCCCCACGGCAGTGAGAGAGCAGTACTTC. It encodes CASSPTAVREQYF.

The chain uses TRBV30 and TRBJ1-2; D is uncertain. The CDR3 runs 13 residues. Germline V lookup: CDR1 GTSNPN, CDR2 SVGIG (reference sequence). V gave up 0 bases and J gave up 2 bases, with 7 bases separating them. The DNA for the CDR3 is TGTGCCTGGAGTGTAACACCCAACTATGGCTACACCTTC. It encodes CAWSVTPNYGYTF. The full variable domain, with the rest looked up from reference TRBV30 and TRBJ1-2, is SQTIHQWPATLVQPVGSPLSLECTVEGTSNPNLYWYRQAAGRGLQLLFYSVGIGQISSEVPQNLSASRPQDRQFILSSKKLLLSDSGFYLCAWSVTPNYGYTFGSGTRLTVV.

The chain has TRBV30 and TRBJ1-5, with 10 nucleotides matching TRBD1. Germline lookup yields CDR1 GTSNPN and CDR2 SVGIG (reference sequence). The CDR3 runs 15 residues. Trimming removed 2 bases from V and 5 bases from J; junction bases left unmatched: 6. This chain's CDR3 is CAWSPPDRGDQPQHF. The CDR3 nucleotides are TGTGCCTGGAGTCCTCCGGACAGGGGGGATCAGCCCCAGCATTTT.

J is TRBJ2-1 and V is TRBV7-8; a possible D gene is TRBD2 (6 bases). This CDR3 has 14 amino acids. The V and J ends lost 5 bases and 9 bases respectively, with 17 bases between them. CDR1 SGHVS and CDR2 FQNEAQ come from the germline V gene. In DNA, the CDR3 is TGTGCCAGCAGCGACCCCCCTAGGCGGGGTGAGCAGTTCTTC. Its translation is CASSDPPRRGEQFF. Together with reference TRBV7-8 and TRBJ2-1, the CDR3 gives the full variable domain: GAGVSQSPRYKVAKRGQDVALRCDPISGHVSLFWYQQALGQGPEFLTYFQNEAQLDKSGLPSDRFFAERPEGSVSTLKIQRTQQEDSAVYLCASSDPPRRGEQFFGPGTRLTVL.

As concerns this clone: Different DNA sequences within this sample yield the same CDR3. The chain joins TRBV7-6 to TRBJ2-6; no clear D. Germline lookup yields CDR1 SGHVS and CDR2 FNYEAQ. The CDR3 totals 13 residues. V was cut by 4 bases and J by 1 base, with 2 bases left in between. The DNA for the CDR3 is TGTGCCAGCAGCTCGTCTGGGGCCAACGTCCTGACTTTC. Its translation is CASSSSGANVLTF.

The chain uses TRBV11-3 and TRBJ1-3; no firm D call. Trimming pared 3 bases from V and 4 bases from J, leaving 16 bases between. This CDR3 has 16 residues. The germline CDR1 and CDR2 sequences are SGHNT and YENEEA. This CDR3 reads CASSFRTLESGNTIYF. CDR3 nucleotide sequence: TGTGCCAGCAGCTTCAGGACCCTCGAGTCGGGAAACACCATATATTTT.

CDR3 sequence reads: CASSWDREIYEQYF. CDR3 nucleotide sequence: TGTGCCAGCAGCTGGGACAGGGAGATCTACGAGCAGTACTTC. The V call is TRBV5-6, the J call TRBJ2-7; 9 positions match TRBD1. This CDR3 is 14 amino acids long. J lost 3 bases, V lost 3 bases, and 4 bases had no gene match. Germline V gene data show CDR1 as SGHDT and CDR2 as YYEEEE.

The chain carries TRBV27 and TRBJ2-7; D unresolved. The CDR3 has 13 residues. Trimming stripped 3 bases from V and 0 bases from J, with 6 bases between. In germline, CDR1 is MNHEY, CDR2 SMNVEV (reference sequence). In DNA form, the CDR3 reads TGTGCCAGCAGTTTCGGCGGCTCCTACGAGCAGTACTTC. Its translation: CASSFGGSYEQYF.

The J gene is TRBJ2-7, the V gene TRBV28; 15 nucleotides match TRBD2. With V trimmed by 2 bases and J by 0 bases, 2 bases remained unmatched. CDR1 is MDHEN, CDR2 SYDVKM, per germline. The CDR3 is 17 residues long. Here the CDR3 reads CASSLGLAGGSSYEQYF. The CDR3 bases are TGTGCCAGCAGTTTAGGACTAGCGGGAGGGAGCTCCTACGAGCAGTACTTC. Complete variable domain (other parts from reference TRBV28 and TRBJ2-7): DVKVTQSSRYLVKRTGEKVFLECVQDMDHENMFWYRQDPGLGLRLIYFSYDVKMKEKGDIPEGYSVSREKKERFSLILESASTNQTSMYLCASSLGLAGGSSYEQYFGPGTRLTVT.

The CDR3, as DNA: TGTGCCTGGAATCAGAACTCAGAGGAAGCTTTCTTT. Residues: CAWNQNSEEAFF. The gene calls are TRBV30 and TRBJ1-1; D gene uncertain. The CDR3 loop spans 12 amino acids. V dropped 4 bases and J dropped 8 bases, with 14 bases sitting between them. Germline values: CDR1 GTSNPN, CDR2 SVGIG (reference sequence).